A single sample is the source of the 21 T cell receptor beta chains below, sequenced in a study of cytomegalovirus exposure and HLA in healthy donors (dated by TCRdb to about 2017). To prepare the library, the immunoSEQ multiplex PCR assay was applied. TCRdb's version of the immuneACCESS table is confined to in-frame rearrangements and falls short of the full clone set. An unresolved V gene accounts for under half of the shortfall where checked; the remainder is of unknown origin. Here the sample has under 85,000 clones; 94% occur a single time. Of the sample, less than 2.5% falls within the top ten clones. Sequencing input: PBMCs. These receptors came from a woman under 30 in good health and CMV-seronegative.

The chain is built from TRBV4-1 and TRBJ2-7, with D possibly matching TRBD2 (5 bases). The CDR3 totals 15 residues. Germline assignment: CDR1 MGHRA and CDR2 YSYEKL. Trimming took off 1 base at V and 6 bases at J, with 16 bases between the two ends. CDR3: CASSQGELEGGEQYF. The CDR3 coding sequence is TGCGCCAGCAGCCAAGGAGAACTAGAAGGTGGCGAGCAGTACTTC.

V usage is TRBV18 and J usage is TRBJ2-3; 13 bases agree with TRBD2. Germline V gives CDR1 KGHSH, CDR2 LQKENI. V lost 3 bases, J lost 1 base, and 7 bases stayed unmatched. There are 18 residues in the CDR3. For the CDR3, the DNA is TGTGCCAGCTCACCGTCTGGGACTAGCGGGACGCGCACAGATACGCAGTATTTT. Its protein product is CASSPSGTSGTRTDTQYF.

The gene calls are TRBV6-6 and TRBJ2-1, with 10 bases identical to TRBD2. The CDR3 is 16 amino acids. Germline V gene data show CDR1 as MNHNY and CDR2 as SVGAGI (reference sequence). V lost 6 bases to trimming and J lost 7 bases; unmatched junction nucleotides: 12. CDR3 in DNA: TGTGCCAGCAGCTCGGTAGAGAGCGGGAGGGCAAATGAGCAGTTCTTC. Its protein product is CASSSVESGRANEQFF.

The V gene is TRBV30, the J gene TRBJ2-5; D is ambiguous. Gene TRBJ2-7 matches the end of the DNA better, so the J call may be wrong. Germline loops: CDR1 GTSNPN, CDR2 SVGIG (reference sequence). The CDR3 runs to 13 residues. In nucleotides, the CDR3 is TGTGCCTGGGACGAAGCTTGGAGCTACGAGCAGTACTTC. This encodes CAWDEAWSYEQYF.

V and J are TRBV7-2 and TRBJ2-2, with D unresolved. Germline CDR1 reads SGHTA; CDR2 reads FQGNSA. This CDR3 contains 11 residues. V lost 3 bases to trimming and J lost 8 bases, with 4 bases between them. CDR3 protein: CASSFPGELFF. CDR3 coding DNA: TGTGCCAGCAGCTTCCCTGGGGAGCTGTTTTTT.

V gene TRBV6-5 combines with J gene TRBJ2-2; the D gene is possibly TRBD1 (5 bases). Germline assignment: CDR1 MNHEY and CDR2 SVGAGI. Trimming removed 2 bases from V and 1 base from J, with 8 bases in between. There are 15 residues in the CDR3. The CDR3 nucleotides read TGTGCCAGCAGTTACCAGGGATGGAACACCGGGGAGCTGTTTTTT. Translated, it gives CASSYQGWNTGELFF.

This rearrangement joins TRBV6-5 to TRBJ2-7; possible D gene TRBD2, 7 bases. The V gene lost 2 bases and the J gene lost 6 bases, with 20 bases spanning the gap. Germline V lookup: CDR1 MNHEY, CDR2 SVGAGI. This CDR3 comprises 16 residues. CDR3 loop: CASSYTPQVGGGEQYF. CDR3 DNA sequence: TGTGCCAGCAGTTACACCCCCCAAGTGGGAGGGGGCGAGCAGTACTTC.

This clone was recorded only once. CDR3 bases: TGTGCCAGCAGCTTCTCCCTCCAGGGTAACGGGGAGACCCAGTACTTC. Translating gives CASSFSLQGNGETQYF. J is TRBJ2-5 and V is TRBV11-1, with D possibly being TRBD1 (5 bases). The CDR3 totals 16 residues. In germline, CDR1 is SGHAT, CDR2 FQDESV (reference sequence). Trimming cost V 3 bases and J 5 bases, with 19 bases left between them.

V and J are TRBV10-3 and TRBJ2-3; no reliable D call. CDR3 length: 12 residues. CDR1 is ENHRY, CDR2 SYGVKD, per germline. The ends were cut back, 4 bases at V and 5 bases at J, with 7 bases in the middle. CDR3 sequence (DNA): TGTGCCATCAGTGTCGGAGAAGATACGCAGTATTTT. Its protein is CAISVGEDTQYF.

V and J are TRBV18 and TRBJ2-1, with TRBD1 identical over 7 bases. V lost 5 bases to trimming and J lost 6 bases; unmatched junction nucleotides: 13. Germline values: CDR1 KGHSH, CDR2 LQKENI. The CDR3 has 16 residues. CDR3 amino acids: CASSGLRVTGLNEQFF. CDR3 in DNA: TGTGCCAGCTCAGGACTCAGGGTGACAGGGCTCAATGAGCAGTTCTTC.

The chain employs TRBV11-2 and TRBJ2-7; 8 bases match TRBD1. After removal of 6 bases from V and 7 bases from J, the junction contained 11 bases not matched to a gene. Per germline, CDR1 SGHAT and CDR2 FQNNGV. The length of the CDR3 is 14 residues. CDR3 sequence: CASRVHQGAREQYF. DNA of the CDR3: TGTGCCAGCAGAGTCCATCAGGGGGCGCGGGAGCAGTACTTC.

This sequence joins TRBV7-2 and TRBJ1-1; unclear D gene. Germline V gene sequence: CDR1 SGHTA, CDR2 FQGNSA. Trimming left V 0 bases short and J 11 bases short, with 13 bases between. There are 13 residues in the CDR3. The CDR3 reads CASSLAKEAAAFF. The CDR3 nucleotides are TGTGCCAGCAGCTTAGCGAAGGAGGCAGCCGCTTTCTTT.

The chain joins TRBV19 to TRBJ1-2; 7 bases are a match to TRBD1. The CDR3 sequence is 16 residues long. The ends lost 7 bases at V and 2 bases at J; junction bases unmatched: 13. Germline V gene lookup returns CDR1 LNHDA and CDR2 SQIVND (reference sequence). The CDR3 reads CASTNRGQALNYGYTF. CDR3 nucleotide sequence: TGTGCCAGTACAAACCGCGGACAGGCGCTCAACTATGGCTACACCTTC.

The chain carries TRBV7-2 and TRBJ1-2; tentatively, D is TRBD1 (5 bases). The CDR3 spans 13 residues. V lost 6 bases to trimming and J lost 0 bases, with 8 bases between them. Per germline, CDR1 SGHTA and CDR2 FQGNSA. As DNA, the CDR3 is TGTGCCAGCAGGACAGCAGCTAACTATGGCTACACCTTC. This codes for CASRTAANYGYTF.

The V call is TRBV19, the J call TRBJ1-2; D remains unclear. The CDR3 loop spans 11 amino acids. The V gene's germline CDR1 is LNHDA and CDR2 SQIVND (reference sequence). Trimming pared 4 bases from V and 10 bases from J, leaving 10 bases between. The CDR3 DNA is TGTGCCAGTAGTACCGCGAGGGTCTACACCTTC. The encoded protein is CASSTARVYTF.

This clone was found a few times. The V call is TRBV7-9, the J call TRBJ2-5; perhaps TRBD1 as D (6 bases). V gave up 5 bases and J gave up 0 bases, with 16 bases separating them. The germline CDR1 and CDR2 sequences are SEHNR and FQNEAQ (reference sequence). The CDR3 is made up of 16 amino acids. The CDR3 protein is CASSRYGTSYQETQYF. The CDR3 nucleotides read TGTGCCAGCAGCCGCTACGGGACATCGTACCAAGAGACCCAGTACTTC. Combining the CDR3 with reference TRBV7-9 and TRBJ2-5 gives the whole variable domain DTGVSQNPRHKITKRGQNVTFRCDPISEHNRLYWYRQTLGQGPEFLTYFQNEAQLEKSRLLSDRFSAERPKGSFSTLEIQRTEQGDSAMYLCASSRYGTSYQETQYFGPGTRLLVL.

The genes are TRBV15 and TRBJ2-7; no clear D gene. V lost 1 base and J 2 bases, leaving 9 bases between the germline ends. Germline V gene lookup returns CDR1 LNHNV and CDR2 YYDKDF (reference sequence). The CDR3 spans 14 residues. The CDR3 reads CATSRALGTYEQYF. The DNA of the CDR3 is TGTGCCACCAGCAGAGCCCTAGGCACCTACGAGCAGTACTTC.

This chain joins TRBV30 and TRBJ1-3; 8 bases align to TRBD1. Trimming cost V 5 bases and J 0 bases; bases outside gene matches: 3. The CDR3 is made up of 14 amino acids. Germline CDR1 and CDR2: GTSNPN and SVGIG (reference sequence). CDR3 in DNA: TGTGCCTGGGACAGGGGAACCTCTGGAAACACCATATATTTT. Translated, it gives CAWDRGTSGNTIYF. Complete variable domain (other parts from reference TRBV30 and TRBJ1-3): SQTIHQWPATLVQPVGSPLSLECTVEGTSNPNLYWYRQAAGRGLQLLFYSVGIGQISSEVPQNLSASRPQDRQFILSSKKLLLSDSGFYLCAWDRGTSGNTIYFGEGSWLTVV.

V is TRBV4-2 and J is TRBJ2-1, with 12 nucleotides matching TRBD2. This CDR3 contains 16 residues. In germline, CDR1 is LGHNA, CDR2 YNFKEQ. Trimming took 0 bases from V and 8 from J; bases not matched to a gene: 5. The CDR3 reads CASSQDQLAGGDEQFF. The CDR3 nucleotides read TGTGCCAGCAGCCAAGATCAACTAGCGGGAGGCGATGAGCAGTTCTTC.

Concerning this clone itself: Other nucleotide sequences in the sample specify the same CDR3. This chain joins TRBV5-1 and TRBJ2-5; D might be TRBD2 (5 bases). Looked up from germline, CDR1 is SGHRS and CDR2 is YFSETQ. V was shortened by 0 bases and J by 3 bases, with 6 bases between the two germline ends. CDR3 size: 13 residues. CDR3 sequence: CASSLGGEETQYF. The CDR3 DNA reads as TGCGCCAGCAGCTTGGGGGGAGAAGAGACCCAGTACTTC.

The J gene is TRBJ1-5, the V gene TRBV28; 7 nucleotides match TRBD1. Unmatched junction bases numbered 3, after V lost 5 bases and J lost 5 bases. The germline V gene has CDR1 MDHEN and CDR2 SYDVKM. The CDR3 runs 13 residues. CDR3 DNA sequence: TGTGCCAGCAGTCTACAGGGGTATCAGCCCCAGCATTTT. Amino acids: CASSLQGYQPQHF.